This TCR beta chain derives from a study of T cells in severe cutaneous drug reactions. Carbamazepine had induced Stevens-Johnson syndrome or toxic epidermal necrolysis in the sequenced donors. Libraries were made by iRepertoire multiplex PCR with TCR subtype-specific primers for bulk and single-cell sequencing. TCRdb reprocessed the multiplex PCR reads, with one entry per CDR3 protein and no DNA. The table lists approximately 1,900 distinct CDR3 sequences. This CDR3 region has 16 residues. The germline V gene has CDR1 LGHNA and CDR2 YNFKEQ. This chain uses TRBV4-2 with TRBJ1-2; TCRdb outputs TRBD1, but without DNA this stays unchecked. What was sequenced was PBMCs. This clonotype originated in a human donor with Stevens-Johnson syndrome, a severe cutaneous drug reaction. The chain's CDR3 is CASSPISPGDNYGYTF.